Sequencing of this T cell receptor (beta chain) was carried out in a study of T cells in Graves' hyperthyroidism and ophthalmopathy. Study conclusions and caveats: Expanded thyroid clonotypes (above 0.001) were mostly also found in blood.

There were TCR beta CDR3 regions amplified from RNA transcripts. HTBI primers were used for first-round RT-PCR of the TCR CDR3. In TCRdb, the multiplex PCR reads were re-called with MiXCR into one record per CDR3 protein. The sample gives around 340,000 distinct CDR3 sequences, less than 20% of which show up once; less than 20% is in the top ten. Clinical symptoms, serum thyroxine and TRAb, thyroid ultrasound and orbital computed tomography together formed the diagnostic basis. Trimming removed 2 bases at V and 0 bases at J, with 2 bases between. This CDR3 spans 12 amino acids. Germline V gene data show CDR1 as DFQATT and CDR2 as SNEGSKA (reference sequence). This clonotype was seen repeatedly, ten times or more. Its antigen is undetermined.

The gene calls are TRBV20-1 and TRBJ1-3; D gene uncertain. This sequence originates from a woman aged 40-49 years with Graves' ophthalmopathy. The sequencing sample was made of blood. The CDR3 nucleotides are TGCAGTGCTAGAAACTCTGGAAACACCATATATTTT. It translates to CSARNSGNTIYF.